Listed below are T cell receptor beta chains from one sample, sequenced in a study of OX40 agonist ivuxolimab in advanced cancers. Data came from immunoSEQ multiplex PCR; TCRdb stores just in-frame clones and leaves some out. The table lists more than 40,000 clones, under 90% of them singletons. Sample: CD4+ or CD8+ T cells sorted from blood, taken in a trial of the OX40 agonist ivuxolimab. The receptors were sampled from an adult with an advanced solid tumor such as melanoma, head and neck, liver or kidney cancer. The CDR3 runs from the conserved cysteine through the conserved F or W. A D gene is named only where the DNA matches it firmly. Clone size appears in some rows only: once, few, many, or a class for an expanded clone.

abundance: .; d_gene: .; j_gene: TRBJ2-7; v_gene: TRBV27; CDR3aa: CASSLGWGSRAYEQYF; CDR3nt: TGTGCCAGCAGTCTGGGTTGGGGGAGTAGAGCCTACGAGCAGTACTTC
abundance: .; d_gene: .; j_gene: TRBJ2-5; v_gene: TRBV19; CDR3aa: CASSPAPQETQYF; CDR3nt: TGTGCCAGTAGTCCCGCCCCGCAAGAGACCCAGTACTTC
abundance: few; d_gene: .; j_gene: TRBJ2-6; v_gene: TRBV28; CDR3aa: CASKAPGANVLTF; CDR3nt: TGTGCCAGCAAAGCCCCTGGGGCCAACGTCCTGACTTTC
abundance: .; d_gene: .; j_gene: TRBJ1-5; v_gene: TRBV7-9; CDR3aa: CASSAWDSNQPQHF; CDR3nt: TGTGCCAGCAGCGCCTGGGACAGCAATCAGCCCCAGCATTTT
abundance: .; d_gene: .; j_gene: TRBJ1-2; v_gene: TRBV11-2; CDR3aa: CASSLEARSYGYTF; CDR3nt: TGTGCCAGCAGCTTAGAAGCCAGGAGCTATGGCTACACCTTC
abundance: .; d_gene: .; j_gene: TRBJ2-1; v_gene: TRBV27; CDR3aa: CASSPLAGYNEQFF; CDR3nt: TGTGCCAGCAGTCCACTTGCAGGGTACAATGAGCAGTTCTTC
abundance: .; d_gene: .; j_gene: TRBJ2-1; v_gene: TRBV27; CDR3aa: CASSLAGRNNEQFF; CDR3nt: TGTGCCAGCAGTTTGGCCGGGAGAAACAATGAGCAGTTCTTC
abundance: once; d_gene: .; j_gene: TRBJ2-5; v_gene: TRBV7-3; CDR3aa: CASSLTVLSGETQYF; CDR3nt: TGTGCCAGCAGCTTAACGGTGTTATCTGGAGAGACCCAGTACTTC
abundance: .; d_gene: .; j_gene: TRBJ2-7; v_gene: TRBV7-9; CDR3aa: CASSSRRSGGVGNEQYF; CDR3nt: TGTGCCAGCAGCTCCAGGAGGTCCGGGGGAGTGGGCAACGAGCAGTACTTC
abundance: .; d_gene: .; j_gene: TRBJ2-1; v_gene: TRBV5-1; CDR3aa: CASSLENEQFF; CDR3nt: TGCGCCAGCAGCTTGGAGAATGAGCAGTTCTTC
abundance: .; d_gene: .; j_gene: TRBJ2-5; v_gene: TRBV7-9; CDR3aa: CASSPRDRQETQYF; CDR3nt: TGTGCCAGCAGCCCGCGGGACCGTCAAGAGACCCAGTACTTC
abundance: .; d_gene: .; j_gene: TRBJ1-2; v_gene: TRBV15; CDR3aa: CATSRDMGNRAYGYTF; CDR3nt: TGTGCCACCAGCAGAGATATGGGGAACAGGGCGTATGGCTACACCTTC
abundance: .; d_gene: .; j_gene: TRBJ2-5; v_gene: TRBV6-1; CDR3aa: CAGEGQTRETQYF; CDR3nt: TGTGCCGGAGAAGGACAGACACGCGAGACCCAGTACTTC
abundance: .; d_gene: .; j_gene: TRBJ1-1; v_gene: TRBV7-2; CDR3aa: CASSSSHEAFF; CDR3nt: TGTGCCAGCAGCTCATCTCACGAAGCTTTCTTT
abundance: .; d_gene: TRBD1; j_gene: TRBJ1-2; v_gene: TRBV29-1; CDR3aa: CSVDGTGETYGYTF; CDR3nt: TGCAGCGTTGATGGGACAGGCGAAACTTATGGCTACACCTTC
abundance: .; d_gene: .; j_gene: TRBJ1-5; v_gene: TRBV10-3; CDR3aa: CAVTNPGSNQPQHF; CDR3nt: TGTGCCGTCACAAACCCGGGGAGTAATCAGCCCCAGCATTTT
abundance: .; d_gene: TRBD1; j_gene: TRBJ1-2; v_gene: TRBV9; CDR3aa: CASSVGDRATGYTF; CDR3nt: TGTGCCAGCAGCGTGGGGGACAGGGCGACCGGCTACACCTTC
abundance: .; d_gene: TRBD1; j_gene: TRBJ1-1; v_gene: TRBV19; CDR3aa: CASSSGGGNTEAFF; CDR3nt: TGTGCCAGTAGTTCAGGGGGGGGAAACACTGAAGCTTTCTTT